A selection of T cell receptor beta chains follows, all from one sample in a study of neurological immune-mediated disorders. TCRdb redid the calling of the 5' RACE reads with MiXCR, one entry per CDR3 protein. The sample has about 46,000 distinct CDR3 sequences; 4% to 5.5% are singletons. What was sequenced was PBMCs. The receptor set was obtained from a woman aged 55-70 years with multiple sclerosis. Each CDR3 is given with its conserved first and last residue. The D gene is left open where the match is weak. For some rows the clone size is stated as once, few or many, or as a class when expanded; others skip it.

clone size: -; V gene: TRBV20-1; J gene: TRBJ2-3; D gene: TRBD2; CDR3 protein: CSARGEGGDTDTQYF; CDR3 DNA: TGCAGTGCCAGAGGGGAGGGTGGAGACACAGATACGCAGTATTTT
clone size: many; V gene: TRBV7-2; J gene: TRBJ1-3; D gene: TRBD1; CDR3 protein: CASRWTGSGNTIYF; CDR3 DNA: TGTGCCAGCAGATGGACAGGCTCTGGAAACACCATATATTTT
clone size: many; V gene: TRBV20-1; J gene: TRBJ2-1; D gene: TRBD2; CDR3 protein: CSARLARGGSYNEQFF; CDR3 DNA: TGCAGTGCTAGACTCGCGCGGGGGGGCTCCTACAATGAGCAGTTCTTC
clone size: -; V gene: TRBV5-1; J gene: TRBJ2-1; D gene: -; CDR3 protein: CASSLAGVPGDEQFF; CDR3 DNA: TGCGCCAGCAGCTTGGCCGGAGTCCCCGGCGATGAGCAGTTCTTC
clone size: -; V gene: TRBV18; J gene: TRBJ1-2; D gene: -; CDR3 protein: CASSPGGHAGYTF; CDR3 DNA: TGTGCCAGCTCACCCGGGGGGCACGCTGGCTACACCTTC
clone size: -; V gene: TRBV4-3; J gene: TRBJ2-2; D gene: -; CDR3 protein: CASSQVGTGELFF; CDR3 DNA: TGCGCCAGCAGCCAAGTGGGAACCGGGGAGCTGTTTTTT
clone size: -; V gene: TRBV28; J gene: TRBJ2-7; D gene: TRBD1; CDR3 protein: CASSFDRGTYEQYF; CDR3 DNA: TGTGCCAGCAGTTTCGACAGGGGTACCTACGAGCAGTACTTC
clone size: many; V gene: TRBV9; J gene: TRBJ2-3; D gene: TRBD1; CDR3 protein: CASSPGTGRTDTQYF; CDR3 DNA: TGTGCCAGCAGCCCGGGGACAGGGCGCACAGATACGCAGTATTTT
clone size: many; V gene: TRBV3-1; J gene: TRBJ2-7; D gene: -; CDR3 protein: CASSQNPDSYEQYF; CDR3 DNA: TGTGCCAGCAGCCAAAATCCAGACTCCTACGAGCAGTACTTC
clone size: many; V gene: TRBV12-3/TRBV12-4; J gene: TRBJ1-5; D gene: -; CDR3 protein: CASSSSTGGINQPQHF; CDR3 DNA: TGTGCCAGCAGTTCTAGCACGGGGGGGATTAATCAGCCCCAGCATTTT
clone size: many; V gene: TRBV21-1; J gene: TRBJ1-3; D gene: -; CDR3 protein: CATYSGYSGNTIYF; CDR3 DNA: TGTGCCACCTACTCCGGTTACTCTGGAAACACCATATATTTT
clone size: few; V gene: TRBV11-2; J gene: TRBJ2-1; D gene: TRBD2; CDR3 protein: CASSRRTSGGGNEQFF; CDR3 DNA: TGTGCCAGCAGCCGTCGGACTAGCGGGGGGGGCAATGAGCAGTTCTTC
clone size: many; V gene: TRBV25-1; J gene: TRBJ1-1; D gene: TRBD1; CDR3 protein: CASRQGASTEAFF; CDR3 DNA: TGTGCCAGCAGACAGGGGGCGAGCACTGAAGCTTTCTTT
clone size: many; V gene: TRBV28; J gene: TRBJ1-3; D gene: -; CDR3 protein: CASSDFILDRYSGNTIYF; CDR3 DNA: TGTGCCAGCAGTGATTTCATTTTGGACAGATACTCTGGAAACACCATATATTTT
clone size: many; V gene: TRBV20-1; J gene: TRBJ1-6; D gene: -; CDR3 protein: CSAREPLNSPLHF; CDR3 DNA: TGCAGTGCTAGAGAACCTCTTAATTCACCCCTCCACTTT
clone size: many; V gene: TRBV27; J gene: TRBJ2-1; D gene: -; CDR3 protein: CASSYNPDRGSYNEQFF; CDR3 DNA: TGTGCCAGCAGTTACAACCCGGACCGAGGCTCCTACAATGAGCAGTTCTTC
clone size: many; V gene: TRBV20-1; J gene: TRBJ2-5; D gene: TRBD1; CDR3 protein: CSARDGTGAQETQYF; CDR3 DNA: TGCAGTGCTAGAGATGGAACAGGGGCACAAGAGACCCAGTACTTC
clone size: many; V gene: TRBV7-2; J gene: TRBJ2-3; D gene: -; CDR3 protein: CASGGESTDTQYF; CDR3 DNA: TGTGCCAGCGGGGGAGAGAGCACAGATACGCAGTATTTT
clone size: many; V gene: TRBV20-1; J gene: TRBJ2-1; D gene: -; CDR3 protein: CSARVSPYGPMGNEQFF; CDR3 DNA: TGCAGTGCCAGAGTGTCCCCCTATGGGCCCATGGGTAACGAGCAGTTCTTC
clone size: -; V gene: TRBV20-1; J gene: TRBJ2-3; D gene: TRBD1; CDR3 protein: CSATGDPSRTDTQYF; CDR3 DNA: TGCAGTGCCACAGGGGACCCCTCTCGCACAGATACACAGTATTTT
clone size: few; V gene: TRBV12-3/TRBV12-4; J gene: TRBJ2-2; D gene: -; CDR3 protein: CASSFQGGTGELFF; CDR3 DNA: TGTGCCAGCAGTTTTCAGGGGGGCACCGGGGAGCTGTTTTTT
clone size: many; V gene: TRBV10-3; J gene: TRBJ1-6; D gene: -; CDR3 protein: CAISESPMDGSYNSPLHF; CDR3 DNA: TGTGCCATCAGTGAGTCACCCATGGACGGATCCTATAATTCACCCCTCCACTTT
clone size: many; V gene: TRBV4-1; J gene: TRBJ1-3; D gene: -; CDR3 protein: CASSKGSSGNTIYF; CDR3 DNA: TGCGCCAGCAGTAAGGGGAGCTCTGGAAACACCATATATTTT
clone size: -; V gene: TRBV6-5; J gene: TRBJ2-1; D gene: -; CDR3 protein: CASSRLRSYNEQFF; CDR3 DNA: TGTGCCAGCAGCCGTCTACGCTCCTACAATGAGCAGTTCTTC
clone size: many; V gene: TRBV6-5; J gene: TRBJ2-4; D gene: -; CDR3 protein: CASGGDQNIQYF; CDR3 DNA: TGTGCCAGCGGCGGGGATCAAAACATTCAGTACTTC
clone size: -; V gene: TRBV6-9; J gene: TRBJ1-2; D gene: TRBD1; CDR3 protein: CASSTGQGVKGYTF; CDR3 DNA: TGTGCCAGCAGTACCGGACAGGGGGTAAAGGGCTACACCTTC
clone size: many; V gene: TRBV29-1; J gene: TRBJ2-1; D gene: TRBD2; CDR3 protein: CSASAGGAEQFF; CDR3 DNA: TGCAGCGCCTCAGCGGGAGGGGCTGAGCAGTTCTTC
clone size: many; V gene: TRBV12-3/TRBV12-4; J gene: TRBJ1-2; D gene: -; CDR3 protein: CASTLPQQGYGYTF; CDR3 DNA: TGTGCCAGCACCCTACCTCAGCAGGGCTATGGCTACACCTTC
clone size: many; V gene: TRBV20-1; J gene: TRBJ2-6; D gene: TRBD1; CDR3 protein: CSARGQGFSGANVLTF; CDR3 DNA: TGCAGTGCCCGCGGACAGGGTTTCTCTGGGGCCAACGTCCTGACTTTC
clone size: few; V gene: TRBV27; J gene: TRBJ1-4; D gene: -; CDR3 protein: CASSLVVGEKLFF; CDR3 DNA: TGTGCCAGCAGTTTAGTAGTGGGGGAAAAACTGTTTTTT
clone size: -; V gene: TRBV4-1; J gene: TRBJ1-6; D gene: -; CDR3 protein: CASSQEEVRHSPLHF; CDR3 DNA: TGCGCCAGCAGCCAAGAGGAGGTACGACATTCACCCCTCCACTTT
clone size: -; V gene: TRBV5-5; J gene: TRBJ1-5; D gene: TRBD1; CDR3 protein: CASSRTGGSNQPQHF; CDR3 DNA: TGTGCCAGCAGCCGGACAGGGGGTAGCAATCAGCCCCAGCATTTT
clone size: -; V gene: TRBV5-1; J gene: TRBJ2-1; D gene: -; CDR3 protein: CASTLLGGLVNEQFF; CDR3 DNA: TGCGCCAGCACCCTTTTGGGGGGCCTCGTAAATGAGCAGTTCTTC
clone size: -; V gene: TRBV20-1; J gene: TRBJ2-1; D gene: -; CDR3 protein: CSAYDSAAYNEQFF; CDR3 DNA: TGCAGTGCTTATGACTCGGCGGCCTACAATGAGCAGTTCTTC
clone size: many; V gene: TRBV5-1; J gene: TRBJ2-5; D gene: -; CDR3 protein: CASSLNSRETQYF; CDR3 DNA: TGCGCCAGCAGCTTGAACAGTCGGGAGACCCAGTACTTC
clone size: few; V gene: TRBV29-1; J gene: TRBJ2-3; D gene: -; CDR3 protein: CSVGGSNTQYF; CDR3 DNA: TGCAGCGTTGGAGGTTCGAATACGCAGTATTTT
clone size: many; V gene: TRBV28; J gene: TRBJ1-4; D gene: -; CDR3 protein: CASSPYRDINEKLFF; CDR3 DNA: TGTGCCAGCAGTCCCTACCGGGACATAAATGAAAAACTGTTTTTT
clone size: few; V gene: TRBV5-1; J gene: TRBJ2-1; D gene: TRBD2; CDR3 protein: CASSFHSGRANEQFF; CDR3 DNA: TGCGCCAGCAGCTTCCATAGCGGGAGGGCTAATGAGCAGTTCTTC
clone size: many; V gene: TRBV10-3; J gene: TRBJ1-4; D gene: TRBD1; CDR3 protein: CAISEGQGSEKLFF; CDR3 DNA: TGTGCCATCAGTGAGGGACAGGGGAGTGAAAAACTGTTTTTT
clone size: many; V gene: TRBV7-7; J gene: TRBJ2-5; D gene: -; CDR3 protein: CASSLARGKETQYF; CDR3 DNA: TGTGCCAGCAGCCTCGCTAGGGGGAAAGAGACCCAGTACTTC
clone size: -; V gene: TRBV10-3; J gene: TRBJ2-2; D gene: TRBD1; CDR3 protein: CAIGRQGADTGELFF; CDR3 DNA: TGTGCCATCGGGAGACAGGGGGCCGACACCGGGGAGCTGTTTTTT
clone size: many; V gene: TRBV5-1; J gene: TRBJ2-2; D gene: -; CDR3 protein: CASSLTLAAGELFF; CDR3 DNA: TGCGCCAGCAGCTTGACCCTAGCAGCCGGGGAGCTGTTTTTT
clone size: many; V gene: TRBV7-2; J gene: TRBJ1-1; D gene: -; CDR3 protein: CASSSASGRAEAFF; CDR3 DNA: TGTGCCAGCAGCTCGGCGTCGGGAAGGGCTGAAGCTTTCTTT
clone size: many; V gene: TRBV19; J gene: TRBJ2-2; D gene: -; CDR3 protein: CASSYGRESTGELFF; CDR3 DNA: TGTGCCAGTAGTTACGGCCGGGAAAGCACCGGGGAGCTGTTTTTT
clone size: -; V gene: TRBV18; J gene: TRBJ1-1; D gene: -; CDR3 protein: CASSPGLNTEAFF; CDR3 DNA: TGTGCCAGCTCACCGGGACTGAACACTGAAGCTTTCTTT
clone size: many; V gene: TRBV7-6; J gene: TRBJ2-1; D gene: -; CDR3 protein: CASSLRQGNYNEQFF; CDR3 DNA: TGTGCCAGCAGCTTACGGCAGGGTAACTACAATGAGCAGTTCTTC
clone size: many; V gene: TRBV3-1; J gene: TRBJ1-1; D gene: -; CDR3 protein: CASSQVNRAVNTEAFF; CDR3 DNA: TGTGCCAGCAGCCAAGTGAATAGGGCCGTGAACACTGAAGCTTTCTTT
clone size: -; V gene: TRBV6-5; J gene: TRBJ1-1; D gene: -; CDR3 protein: CASSSPTGLGTEAFF; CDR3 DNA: TGTGCCAGCAGTTCCCCGACAGGCCTCGGCACTGAAGCTTTCTTT
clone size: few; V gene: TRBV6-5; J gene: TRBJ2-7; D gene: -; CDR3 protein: CASSYWRGEQYF; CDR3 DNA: TGTGCCAGCAGTTATTGGCGTGGCGAGCAGTACTTC
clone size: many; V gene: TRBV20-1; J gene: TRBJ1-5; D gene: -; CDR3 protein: CSARDRRGDQPQHF; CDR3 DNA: TGCAGTGCTAGAGATCGACGGGGGGATCAGCCCCAGCATTTT
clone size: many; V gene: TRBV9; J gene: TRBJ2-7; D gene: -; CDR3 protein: CASSVAGDEQYF; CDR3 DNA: TGTGCCAGCAGCGTAGCAGGGGACGAGCAGTACTTC
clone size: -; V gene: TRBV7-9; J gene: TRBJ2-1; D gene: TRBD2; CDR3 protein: CASSLVPIAGSSYNEQFF; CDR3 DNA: TGTGCCAGCAGCTTAGTACCCATAGCGGGGAGCTCCTACAATGAGCAGTTCTTC